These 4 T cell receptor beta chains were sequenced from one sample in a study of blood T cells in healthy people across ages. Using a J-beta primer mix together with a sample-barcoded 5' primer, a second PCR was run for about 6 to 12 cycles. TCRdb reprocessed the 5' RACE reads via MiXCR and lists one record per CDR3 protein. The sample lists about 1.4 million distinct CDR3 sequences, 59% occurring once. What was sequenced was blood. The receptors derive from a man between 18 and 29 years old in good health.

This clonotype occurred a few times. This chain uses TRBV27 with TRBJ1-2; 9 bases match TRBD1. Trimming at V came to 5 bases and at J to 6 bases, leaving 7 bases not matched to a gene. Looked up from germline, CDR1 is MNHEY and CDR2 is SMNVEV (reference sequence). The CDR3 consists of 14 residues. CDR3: CASSPSGTGNGYTF. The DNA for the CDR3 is TGTGCCAGCAGTCCATCCGGGACAGGGAATGGCTACACCTTC.

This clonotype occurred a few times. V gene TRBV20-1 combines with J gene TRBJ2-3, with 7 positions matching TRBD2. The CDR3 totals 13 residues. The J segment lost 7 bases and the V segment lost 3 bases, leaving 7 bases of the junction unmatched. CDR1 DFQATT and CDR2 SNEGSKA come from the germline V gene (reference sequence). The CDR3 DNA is TGCAGTGCTAGGCCTACTAGCGCGTATACGCAGTATTTT. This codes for CSARPTSAYTQYF.

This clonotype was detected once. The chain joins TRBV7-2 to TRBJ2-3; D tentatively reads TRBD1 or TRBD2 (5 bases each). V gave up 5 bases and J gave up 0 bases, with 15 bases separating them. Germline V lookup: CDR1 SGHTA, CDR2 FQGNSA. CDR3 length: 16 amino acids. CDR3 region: CASSPGFGASTDTQYF. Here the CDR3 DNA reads TGTGCCAGCAGCCCGGGGTTCGGGGCTAGCACAGATACGCAGTATTTT. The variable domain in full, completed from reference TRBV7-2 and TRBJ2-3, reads GAGVSQSPSNKVTEKGKDVELRCDPISGHTALYWYRQSLGQGLEFLIYFQGNSAPDKSGLPSDRFSAERTGGSVSTLTIQRTQQEDSAVYLCASSPGFGASTDTQYFGPGTRLTVL.

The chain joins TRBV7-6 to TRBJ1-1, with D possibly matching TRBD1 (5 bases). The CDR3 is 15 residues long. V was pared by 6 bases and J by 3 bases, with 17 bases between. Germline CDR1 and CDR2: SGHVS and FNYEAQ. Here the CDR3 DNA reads TGTGCCAGCAGTTCAGGACCCCTAGGGGACACTGAAGCTTTCTTT. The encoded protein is CASSSGPLGDTEAFF.